This T cell receptor beta chain stems from a study of blood T cell repertoires in COVID-19. Libraries were prepared by immunoSEQ multiplex PCR; TCRdb keeps only in-frame clonotypes and omits some of them. Of just under 250,000 clones listed, 75% to 90% were seen once; the top ten hold 3.5% to 4.5%. Germline V gene data show CDR1 as SEHNR and CDR2 as FQNEAQ (reference sequence). The V gene end was trimmed by 5 bases and the J gene end by 4 bases; junction bases not matched to a gene: 5. CDR3 length: 14 residues. There are a few counts of this clone. The source material was PBMCs or T cells enriched from blood (not recorded which). This receptor was taken from a young woman who had recovered from COVID-19. V and J are TRBV7-9 and TRBJ2-1; TRBD1 agrees at 7 bases. The CDR3 region has the DNA TGTGCCAGCAGCCAAACGACAGGGTACAATGAGCAGTTCTTC. As protein: CASSQTTGYNEQFF. The full variable domain, its missing parts supplied by reference TRBV7-9 and TRBJ2-1, is DTGVSQNPRHKITKRGQNVTFRCDPISEHNRLYWYRQTLGQGPEFLTYFQNEAQLEKSRLLSDRFSAERPKGSFSTLEIQRTEQGDSAMYLCASSQTTGYNEQFFGPGTRLTVL.